This entry lists 6 T cell receptor beta chains sequenced from one sample in a study of T cell repertoires in cytomegalovirus infection. TCRdb re-called the reads through MiXCR, storing one row per CDR3 protein. The repertoire holds roughly 630,000 distinct CDR3 sequences, more than 20% seen once, with 8% in the top ten. The sample was CD8+ T cells from PBMCs. These receptors came from a human donor in good health (CMV status not recorded). Some clones in this sample may be carry-over from other donors' samples.

This clonotype was observed a few times. The DNA of the CDR3 is TGTGCCAGCAGTACCCTCATTCAGAGGGGGGAAATGGTTCCCGGGGAGCTGTTTTTT. Its translation: CASSTLIQRGEMVPGELFF. V and J are TRBV28 and TRBJ2-2; D assignment may be TRBD1 or TRBD2 (6 bases each). The germline CDR1 and CDR2 sequences are MDHEN and SYDVKM. The CDR3 totals 19 residues. The germline V and J ends were trimmed by 5 bases and 6 bases, with 28 bases remaining between them. The full variable domain, completed using reference TRBV28 and TRBJ2-2, is DVKVTQSSRYLVKRTGEKVFLECVQDMDHENMFWYRQDPGLGLRLIYFSYDVKMKEKGDIPEGYSVSREKKERFSLILESASTNQTSMYLCASSTLIQRGEMVPGELFFGEGSRLTVL.

This clonotype was counted only a few times. The genes are TRBV4-1 and TRBJ1-6, with D unresolved. CDR1 and CDR2 from the germline V gene are MGHRA and YSYEKL. The length of the CDR3 is 16 residues. Trimming left V 1 base short and J 0 bases short, with 7 bases between. The CDR3 loop is CASSQASSSYNSPLHF. The CDR3 region has the DNA TGCGCCAGCAGCCAAGCATCCAGCTCCTATAATTCACCCCTCCACTTT.

This clonotype has a handful of counts. The chain uses TRBV6-2 or TRBV6-3 and TRBJ2-1; 10 positions agree with TRBD2. The CDR3 spans 20 residues. In germline, CDR1 is MNHEY, CDR2 SVGEGT. J lost 1 base, V lost 2 bases, and 14 bases had no gene match. CDR3 in DNA: TGTGCCAGCAGTTACGCCCTCGGGAACCTACTAGCGGGGTCCTACAATGAGCAGTTCTTC. Encoded protein: CASSYALGNLLAGSYNEQFF.

This clonotype was recorded many times. The genes are TRBV28 and TRBJ2-3; 7 positions agree with TRBD1. The CDR3 covers 15 residues. Germline loops: CDR1 MDHEN, CDR2 SYDVKM. Trimming removed 5 bases from V and 2 bases from J; junction bases left unmatched: 7. The CDR3: CASSQDRLFTDTQYF. CDR3 DNA: TGTGCCAGCAGTCAGGACAGGTTATTCACAGATACGCAGTATTTT.

This clonotype was observed many times. The V gene is TRBV28, the J gene TRBJ1-2; D perhaps matches TRBD1 (6 bases). The CDR3 totals 14 residues. V lost 9 bases and J lost 7, with 21 bases in between. Germline CDR1 reads MDHEN; CDR2 reads SYDVKM. The CDR3 nucleotides read TGTGCCAGTGGTGACAGGCCTCGGCTCCCTGGCTACACCTTC. Amino acids: CASGDRPRLPGYTF.

This rearrangement joins TRBV19 to TRBJ1-5, with 9 bases that match TRBD1. The germline CDR1 and CDR2 sequences are LNHDA and SQIVND (reference sequence). The CDR3 consists of 15 residues. With V trimmed by 6 bases and J by 1 base, 4 bases remained unmatched. Here the CDR3 DNA reads TGTGCCAGTAGGACACAGGGGGCAAGCAATCAGCCCCAGCATTTT. Translating it yields CASRTQGASNQPQHF.